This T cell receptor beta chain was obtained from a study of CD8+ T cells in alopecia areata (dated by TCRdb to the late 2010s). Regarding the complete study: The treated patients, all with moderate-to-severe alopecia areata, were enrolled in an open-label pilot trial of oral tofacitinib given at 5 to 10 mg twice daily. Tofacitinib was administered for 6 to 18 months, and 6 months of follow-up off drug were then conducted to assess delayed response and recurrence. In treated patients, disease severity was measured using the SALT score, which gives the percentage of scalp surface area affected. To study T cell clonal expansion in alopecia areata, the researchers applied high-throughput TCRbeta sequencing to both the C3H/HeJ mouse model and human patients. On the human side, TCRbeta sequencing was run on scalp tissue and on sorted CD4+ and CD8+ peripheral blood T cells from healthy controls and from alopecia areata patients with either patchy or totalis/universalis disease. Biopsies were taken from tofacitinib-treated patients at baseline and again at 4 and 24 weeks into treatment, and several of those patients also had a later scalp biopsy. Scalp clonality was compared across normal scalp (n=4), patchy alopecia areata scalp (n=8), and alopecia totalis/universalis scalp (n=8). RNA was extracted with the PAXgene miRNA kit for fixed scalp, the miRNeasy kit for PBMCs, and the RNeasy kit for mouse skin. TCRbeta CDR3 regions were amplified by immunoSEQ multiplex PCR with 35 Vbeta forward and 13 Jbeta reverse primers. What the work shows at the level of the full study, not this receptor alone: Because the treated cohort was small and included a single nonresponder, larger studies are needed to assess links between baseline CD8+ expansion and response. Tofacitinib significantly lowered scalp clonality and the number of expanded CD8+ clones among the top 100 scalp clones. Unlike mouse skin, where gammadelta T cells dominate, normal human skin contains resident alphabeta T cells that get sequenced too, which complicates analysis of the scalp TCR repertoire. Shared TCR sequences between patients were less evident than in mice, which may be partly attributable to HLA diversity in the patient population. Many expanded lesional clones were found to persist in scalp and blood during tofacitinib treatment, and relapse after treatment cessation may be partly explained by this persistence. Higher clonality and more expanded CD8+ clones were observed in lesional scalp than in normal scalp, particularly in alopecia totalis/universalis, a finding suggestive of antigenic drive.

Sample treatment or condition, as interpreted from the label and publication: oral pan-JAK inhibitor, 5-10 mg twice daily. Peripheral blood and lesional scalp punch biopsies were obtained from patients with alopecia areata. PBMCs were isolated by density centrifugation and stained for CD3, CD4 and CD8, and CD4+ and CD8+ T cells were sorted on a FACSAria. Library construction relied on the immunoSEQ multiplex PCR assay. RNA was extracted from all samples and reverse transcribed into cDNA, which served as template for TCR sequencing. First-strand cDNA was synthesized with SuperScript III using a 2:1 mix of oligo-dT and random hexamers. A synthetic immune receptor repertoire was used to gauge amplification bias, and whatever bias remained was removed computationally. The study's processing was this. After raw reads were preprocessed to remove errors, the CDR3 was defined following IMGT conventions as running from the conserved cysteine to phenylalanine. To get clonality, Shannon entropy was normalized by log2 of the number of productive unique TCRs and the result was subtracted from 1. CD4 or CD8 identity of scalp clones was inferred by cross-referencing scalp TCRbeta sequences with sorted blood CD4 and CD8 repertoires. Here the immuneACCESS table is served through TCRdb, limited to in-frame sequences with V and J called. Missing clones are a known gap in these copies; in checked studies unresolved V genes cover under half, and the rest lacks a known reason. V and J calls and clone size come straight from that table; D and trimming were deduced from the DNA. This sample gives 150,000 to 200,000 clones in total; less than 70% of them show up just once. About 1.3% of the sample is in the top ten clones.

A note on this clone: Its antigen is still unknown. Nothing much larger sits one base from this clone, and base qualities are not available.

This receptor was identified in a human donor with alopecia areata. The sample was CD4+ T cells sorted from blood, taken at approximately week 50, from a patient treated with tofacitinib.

The base sequence is TGTGCCAGCAGCTTGGCAGGGGGCAGTTCCTACGAGCAGTACTTC. The resulting protein is CASSLAGGSSYEQYF. The chain joins TRBV5-4 to TRBJ2-7, and 8 junctional nucleotides match TRBD1. The CDR3 runs 15 residues from the cysteine to the phenylalanine. The sequence is cut down to CDR3 DNA, 45 bases in frame from base 1. V loses 0 bases at its end and J loses 1 base; junction bases beyond the gene matches: 3. CDR1 and CDR2 were assigned from the germline V gene (reference sequence) as SGHNT and YYREEE.